This note documents a single TCR beta chain sequence. The source of the sample is a study of T-cell reconstitution after alpha-beta-depleted transplantation in children. From germline, CDR1 is DFQATT and CDR2 SNEGSKA (reference sequence). J gave up 7 bases and V 0 bases, and 5 bases lay outside the gene matches. CDR3 length: 14 residues. Construction of the TCRbeta library involved unique molecular identifiers. In TCRdb, the PCR reads were re-called with MiXCR into one record per CDR3 protein. The table has 330,000 or so distinct CDR3 sequences, 9% to 12% seen once; the top ten hold 2.4%. The chain couples TRBV20-1 to TRBJ2-7, with TRBD1 matching 11 bases. The sequence was obtained from a human donor who donated a stem cell graft to a child with acute lymphoblastic leukemia. Sequencing used PBMCs from the stem cell graft donor, obtained from the stem cell graft. The CDR3 bases are TGCAGTGCTAGAGACGTGGACAGGGGGCGTGAGCAGTACTTC. Protein sequence: CSARDVDRGREQYF.